Below, 29 T cell receptor beta chains from the same sample are listed, as sequenced in a study of cytomegalovirus exposure and HLA in healthy donors. 60 Vbeta and 13 Jbeta primers were used in PCR. TCRdb keeps only in-frame clones here, not all; method: immunoSEQ multiplex PCR. The top ten hold approximately 9% of the sample, which has 70,000 to 85,000 clones, 65% to 75% seen once. The sequencing sample was made of PBMCs. These receptors all come from a man aged 35 to 55 in good health and CMV-seropositive.

The chain is built from TRBV19 and TRBJ1-5; D may be TRBD1 (6 bases). Germline CDR1 is LNHDA and CDR2 is SQIVND (reference sequence). This CDR3 has 13 amino acids. Trimming pared 7 bases from V and 7 bases from J, leaving 14 bases between. In nucleotides, the CDR3 is TGTGCCAGTAATACAGGGCCGAGGCAGCCCCAGCATTTT. Translating gives CASNTGPRQPQHF. The whole variable domain, remainder taken from reference TRBV19 and TRBJ1-5, is DGGITQSPKYLFRKEGQNVTLSCEQNLNHDAMYWYRQDPGQGLRLIYYSQIVNDFQKGDIAEGYSVSREKKESFPLTVTSAQKNPTAFYLCASNTGPRQPQHFGDGTRLSIL.

There are a few counts of this clone. The genes are TRBV27 and TRBJ2-1, with D possibly TRBD2 on 5 matching bases. The V end lost 4 bases, the J end lost 10 bases, and 11 bases lay between the germline ends. The V gene's germline CDR1 is MNHEY and CDR2 SMNVEV (reference sequence). The CDR3 is 12 amino acids. Here the CDR3 reads CASSWRVGEQFF. In DNA form, the CDR3 reads TGTGCCAGCAGTTGGCGGGTTGGCGAGCAGTTCTTC.

This clone was recorded a few times. This chain uses TRBV27 with TRBJ1-6; tentative D call: TRBD1 (5 bases). This CDR3 is built from 14 residues. Trimming stripped 7 bases from V and 5 bases from J, with 12 bases between. Germline-derived CDR1 and CDR2 are MNHEY and SMNVEV (reference sequence). The CDR3 coding sequence is TGTGCCAGCACCCGACAGCACAATAATTCACCCCTCCACTTT. Encoded protein: CASTRQHNNSPLHF.

This rearrangement joins TRBV28 to TRBJ1-1; a possible D gene is TRBD1 (5 bases). Deletions cut 3 bases from V and 4 bases from J, with 12 bases between. CDR3 length: 14 amino acids. Per the germline V gene, CDR1 is MDHEN and CDR2 is SYDVKM. CDR3 residues: CASSLLGLGTEAFF. The CDR3 DNA sequence: TGTGCCAGCAGTTTGCTGGGGCTGGGCACTGAAGCTTTCTTT.

Only a few counts were recorded for this clone. This chain joins TRBV4-2 and TRBJ2-2, with D possibly matching TRBD2 (7 bases). Trimming pared 0 bases from V and 7 bases from J, leaving 18 bases between. CDR1 and CDR2 from the germline V gene are LGHNA and YNFKEQ. This CDR3 has 17 amino acids. CDR3 sequence (DNA): TGTGCCAGCAGCCAAGACGGGGGCGGGAGCTATCTCGGGGAGCTGTTTTTT. Amino acids: CASSQDGGGSYLGELFF.

The V gene is TRBV4-3, the J gene TRBJ2-3, with 11 bases fitting TRBD1. V was clipped by 3 bases and J by 6 bases; unmatched bases: 5. The CDR3 has 15 residues. Germline CDR1 and CDR2: LGHNA and YSLEER. The CDR3 protein is CASSHPGQGVDTQYF. DNA for the CDR3: TGCGCCAGCAGCCATCCGGGACAGGGGGTGGATACGCAGTATTTT.

The chain is built from TRBV11-2 and TRBJ2-4; D is perhaps TRBD1 (5 bases). The CDR3 has 15 amino acids. The V end was cut by 4 bases, the J end by 4 bases, with 14 bases between. CDR1 and CDR2 from the germline V gene are SGHAT and FQNNGV. CDR3 DNA sequence: TGTGCCAGCAGCTCGCAGGAAAGGGGTAAAAACATTCAGTACTTC. Protein: CASSSQERGKNIQYF.

The V call is TRBV4-3, the J call TRBJ1-2, with D perhaps matching TRBD1 (5 bases). Looked up from germline, CDR1 is LGHNA and CDR2 is YSLEER. Trimming removed 1 base at V and 5 bases at J, with 14 bases between. The CDR3 runs to 15 residues. CDR3 residues: CASSQVSWGEYGYTF. In DNA, the CDR3 is TGCGCCAGCAGCCAAGTCTCCTGGGGGGAATATGGCTACACCTTC.

The V call is TRBV7-6, the J call TRBJ2-1, with a possible D match to TRBD2 (6 bases). Germline CDR1 is SGHVS and CDR2 is FNYEAQ. The V end lost 3 bases, the J end lost 6 bases, and 12 bases lay between the germline ends. The CDR3 is 14 residues long. DNA of the CDR3: TGTGCCAGCAGCTTGGGCGGGGCTGGCAATGAGCAGTTCTTC. Its protein product is CASSLGGAGNEQFF.

This rearrangement joins TRBV27 to TRBJ1-3; TRBD1 agrees at 9 bases. The CDR3 runs to 14 residues. Germline-derived CDR1 and CDR2 are MNHEY and SMNVEV (reference sequence). Unmatched junction bases numbered 4, after V lost 6 bases and J lost 4 bases. CDR3 nucleotides: TGTGCCAGCAGACGGACAGGGGCCGGAAACACCATATATTTT. Translation: CASRRTGAGNTIYF.

This chain connects TRBV2 to TRBJ2-5, with TRBD2 as a possible D gene (6 bases). Trimming pared 4 bases from V and 4 bases from J, leaving 13 bases between. Germline values: CDR1 SNHLY, CDR2 FYNNEI. The CDR3 has 14 amino acids. For the CDR3, the DNA is TGTGCCAGCAGTGGTGGGGGGTCAGCAGAGACCCAGTACTTC. Amino acids: CASSGGGSAETQYF.

This chain's CDR3 is CASSSQLGFSEQFF. DNA for the CDR3: TGTGCCAGCAGCTCCCAACTAGGCTTCAGTGAGCAGTTCTTC. The chain is built from TRBV5-6 and TRBJ2-1, with D possibly TRBD2 on 5 matching bases. Germline assignment: CDR1 SGHDT and CDR2 YYEEEE. The CDR3 spans 14 residues. Trimming took off 3 bases at V and 9 bases at J, with 16 bases between the two ends.

This clone was seen only a few times. The V call is TRBV7-9, the J call TRBJ2-3, with D perhaps matching TRBD2 (6 bases). Germline CDR1 SEHNR, CDR2 FQNEAQ (reference sequence). V was clipped by 5 bases and J by 2 bases, with 11 bases between them. This CDR3 has 14 residues. In DNA, the CDR3 is TGTGCCAGCAGCCGTAGCGGTACCACAGATACGCAGTATTTT. Amino acids: CASSRSGTTDTQYF.

The chain joins TRBV29-1 to TRBJ2-3, with 7 bases that match TRBD2. Germline lookup yields CDR1 SQVTM and CDR2 ANQGSEA. Trimming at V came to 2 bases and at J to 4 bases, leaving 0 bases not matched to a gene. There are 12 residues in the CDR3. This CDR3 is CSVERGADTQYF. CDR3 DNA sequence: TGCAGCGTTGAACGGGGGGCAGATACGCAGTATTTT.

The chain links TRBV7-2 to TRBJ2-5, with unresolved D. The CDR3 sequence is 11 residues long. With 5 bases removed from V and 4 bases from J, the gap between germline ends came to 5 bases. Germline-derived CDR1 and CDR2 are SGHTA and FQGNSA. CDR3 DNA: TGTGCCAGCAGCATCGGAGAGACCCAGTACTTC. It encodes CASSIGETQYF. Supplemented by reference TRBV7-2 and TRBJ2-5, the full variable domain reads GAGVSQSPSNKVTEKGKDVELRCDPISGHTALYWYRQSLGQGLEFLIYFQGNSAPDKSGLPSDRFSAERTGGSVSTLTIQRTQQEDSAVYLCASSIGETQYFGPGTRLLVL.

This chain joins TRBV13 and TRBJ1-2, with a tentative D call TRBD1 (6 bases). The CDR3 spans 16 residues. Germline V gene sequence: CDR1 PRHDT, CDR2 FYEKMQ (reference sequence). The ends were cut back, 5 bases at V and 1 base at J, with 17 bases in the middle. The CDR3 DNA reads TGTGCCAGCAGCGAGCTAGGGGGAGAGGATAACTATGGCTACACCTTC. Protein: CASSELGGEDNYGYTF.

This chain joins TRBV7-9 and TRBJ2-3; D not resolved. Germline-derived CDR1 and CDR2 are SEHNR and FQNEAQ (reference sequence). The CDR3 contains 15 residues. V was cut by 2 bases and J by 0 bases, with 9 bases left in between. The CDR3 DNA is TGTGCCAGCAGCTTATTATCCCTTAGCACAGATACGCAGTATTTT. It encodes CASSLLSLSTDTQYF.

The rearrangement links TRBV30 to TRBJ1-1, with D unresolved. The CDR3 consists of 15 residues. Germline CDR1 is GTSNPN and CDR2 is SVGIG (reference sequence). V lost 0 bases, J lost 4 bases, and 15 bases lay in between. In DNA, the CDR3 is TGTGCCTGGAGTGTACTAGGACCTAGTGGCACTGAAGCTTTCTTT. Its translation is CAWSVLGPSGTEAFF.

The chain uses TRBV27 and TRBJ2-7, with a weak D call TRBD2 (6 bases). This CDR3 is built from 14 residues. Germline V gene lookup returns CDR1 MNHEY and CDR2 SMNVEV (reference sequence). With 2 bases removed from V and 3 bases from J, the gap between germline ends came to 11 bases. The CDR3 loop is CASSLGAGGYEQYF. CDR3 nucleotides: TGTGCCAGCAGTTTAGGGGCCGGGGGCTACGAGCAGTACTTC.

The chain has TRBV30 and TRBJ1-3; 8 bases line up with TRBD1. This CDR3 spans 13 amino acids. V lost 7 bases to trimming and J lost 4 bases; unmatched junction nucleotides: 6. Germline values: CDR1 GTSNPN, CDR2 SVGIG (reference sequence). CDR3 bases: TGTGCCTTCTCAGGGGGCGTGGGAAACACCATATATTTT. Encoded protein: CAFSGGVGNTIYF.

The chain links TRBV6-4 to TRBJ2-1; D may be TRBD1 (6 bases). Germline CDR1 is MRHNA and CDR2 is SNTAGT. The CDR3 spans 14 residues. V lost 8 bases, J lost 5 bases, and 16 bases lay in between. The chain's CDR3 is CASAPQGGNNEQFF. In nucleotides, the CDR3 is TGTGCCAGCGCCCCACAGGGTGGCAACAATGAGCAGTTCTTC.

The chain uses TRBV5-1 and TRBJ2-1, with 7 bases that match TRBD1. Germline V gene sequence: CDR1 SGHRS, CDR2 YFSETQ. The CDR3 loop spans 14 amino acids. Trimming at V came to 7 bases and at J to 5 bases, leaving 9 bases not matched to a gene. The CDR3 region is CASSVQGQNNEQFF. As DNA, the CDR3 is TGCGCCAGCTCTGTACAGGGGCAAAACAATGAGCAGTTCTTC.

This chain uses TRBV19 with TRBJ2-3, with 12 bases lining up with TRBD2. Looked up from germline, CDR1 is LNHDA and CDR2 is SQIVND (reference sequence). The J segment lost 5 bases and the V segment lost 1 base, leaving 4 bases of the junction unmatched. This CDR3 region has 16 residues. The CDR3 loop reads CASSIGTSGIIDTQYF. CDR3 bases: TGTGCCAGTAGTATAGGGACTAGCGGGATTATAGATACGCAGTATTTT.

This rearrangement joins TRBV2 to TRBJ2-4; no clear D. This CDR3 spans 14 amino acids. CDR1 and CDR2 (germline): SNHLY, FYNNEI. Trimming pared 2 bases from V and 3 bases from J, leaving 8 bases between. The CDR3 spells CASSEQRIKNIQYF. The CDR3 DNA reads TGTGCCAGCAGTGAACAGCGTATCAAAAACATTCAGTACTTC.

V usage is TRBV7-9 and J usage is TRBJ2-7; D not resolved. Germline CDR1 reads SEHNR; CDR2 reads FQNEAQ (reference sequence). V lost 0 bases to trimming and J lost 5 bases, with 8 bases between them. The CDR3 consists of 13 residues. CDR3 in DNA: TGTGCCAGCAGCTTAGCGTCCCTAGACGAGCAGTACTTC. Protein: CASSLASLDEQYF.

V and J are TRBV9 and TRBJ2-3; 8 bases match TRBD2. The CDR3 extends over 17 amino acids. From germline, CDR1 is SGDLS and CDR2 YYNGEE. V shed 2 bases and J 8 bases; nucleotides not matched to a gene: 16. The CDR3 DNA reads TGTGCCAGCAGCGTGGGGGATGTGGCGGGGGGCGCAGGTACGCAGTATTTT. Its translation is CASSVGDVAGGAGTQYF.

With respect to this clone: This same CDR3 is encoded by further DNA sequences in the sample. This chain links TRBV5-1 with TRBJ2-7; 9 bases map to TRBD1. V shed 4 bases and J 1 base; nucleotides not matched to a gene: 3. This CDR3 spans 14 amino acids. CDR1 is SGHRS, CDR2 YFSETQ, per germline. CDR3 sequence (DNA): TGCGCCAGCAGCCTCGGACAGGGGTCCTACGAGCAGTACTTC. Protein sequence: CASSLGQGSYEQYF.

V usage is TRBV11-2 and J usage is TRBJ1-4; 8 bases align to TRBD1. Germline values: CDR1 SGHAT, CDR2 FQNNGV. The V segment lost 6 bases and the J segment 10 bases; nucleotides outside the gene matches: 10. CDR3 length: 14 amino acids. In DNA, the CDR3 is TGTGCCAGCAGTATGGACAGGGCTGGGGGAAAACTGTTTTTT. It encodes CASSMDRAGGKLFF.

V usage is TRBV5-1 and J usage is TRBJ1-6; the D is unclear. V was pared by 3 bases and J by 4 bases, with 5 bases between. The CDR3 runs 13 residues. Germline CDR1 and CDR2: SGHRS and YFSETQ. In DNA, the CDR3 is TGCGCCAGCAGCTCCCCTTATAATTCACCCCTCCACTTT. It yields the protein CASSSPYNSPLHF.